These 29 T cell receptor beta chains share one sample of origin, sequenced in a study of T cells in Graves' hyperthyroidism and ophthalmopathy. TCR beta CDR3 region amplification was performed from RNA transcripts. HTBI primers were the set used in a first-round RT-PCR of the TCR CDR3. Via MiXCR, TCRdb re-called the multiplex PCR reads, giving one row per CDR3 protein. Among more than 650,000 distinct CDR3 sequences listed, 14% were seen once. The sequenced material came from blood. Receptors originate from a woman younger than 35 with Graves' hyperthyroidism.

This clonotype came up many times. The DNA of the CDR3 is TGTGCCAGCAGCTGGACAGCCCGCAATCAGCCCCAGCATTTT. Amino acids: CASSWTARNQPQHF. The chain joins TRBV6-2 or TRBV6-3 to TRBJ1-5, with D possibly being TRBD1 (6 bases). Trimming stripped 6 bases from V and 2 bases from J, with 11 bases between. The CDR3 contains 14 residues. Germline CDR1 MNHEY, CDR2 SVGEGT.

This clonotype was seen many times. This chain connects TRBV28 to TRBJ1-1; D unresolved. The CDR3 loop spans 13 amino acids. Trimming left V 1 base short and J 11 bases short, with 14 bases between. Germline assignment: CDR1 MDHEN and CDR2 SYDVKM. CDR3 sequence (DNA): TGTGCCAGCAGTTTATTAGGCCCTCAAGAGGCTTTCTTT. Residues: CASSLLGPQEAFF.

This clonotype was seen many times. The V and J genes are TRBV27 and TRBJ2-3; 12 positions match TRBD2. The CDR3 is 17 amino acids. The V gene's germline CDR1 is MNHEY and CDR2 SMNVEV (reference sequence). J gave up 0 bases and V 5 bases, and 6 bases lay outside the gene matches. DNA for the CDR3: TGTGCCAGCAGTCTAAGGACTAGCGGGGCTAGCACAGATACGCAGTATTTT. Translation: CASSLRTSGASTDTQYF.

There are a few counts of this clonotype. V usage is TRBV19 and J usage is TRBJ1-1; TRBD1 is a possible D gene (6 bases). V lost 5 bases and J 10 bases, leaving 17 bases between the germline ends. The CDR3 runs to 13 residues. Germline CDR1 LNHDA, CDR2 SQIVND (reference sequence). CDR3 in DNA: TGTGCCAGTAGTCCCCCTGGGGGCGGTCGAGCTTTCTTT. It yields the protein CASSPPGGGRAFF.

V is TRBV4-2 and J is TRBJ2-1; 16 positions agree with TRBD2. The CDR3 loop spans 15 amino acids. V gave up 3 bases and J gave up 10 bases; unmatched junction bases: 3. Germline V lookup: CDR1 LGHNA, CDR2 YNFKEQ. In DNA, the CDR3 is TGTGCCAGCAGCCAGGCGGGACTAGCGGGAGGGGAGCAGTTCTTC. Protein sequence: CASSQAGLAGGEQFF.

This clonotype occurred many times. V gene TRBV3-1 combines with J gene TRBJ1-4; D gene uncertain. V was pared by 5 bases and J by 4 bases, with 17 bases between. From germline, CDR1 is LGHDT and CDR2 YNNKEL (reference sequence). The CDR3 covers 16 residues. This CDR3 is CASSFKSVQYNEKLFF. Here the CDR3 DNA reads TGTGCCAGCAGCTTCAAGTCAGTACAGTATAATGAAAAACTGTTTTTT.

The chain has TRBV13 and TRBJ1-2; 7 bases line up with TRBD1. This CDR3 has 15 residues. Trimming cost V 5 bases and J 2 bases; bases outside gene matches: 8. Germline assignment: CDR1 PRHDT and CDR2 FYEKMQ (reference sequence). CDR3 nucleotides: TGTGCCAGCAGCGACCCGACAGGGATGAACTATGGCTACACCTTC. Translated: CASSDPTGMNYGYTF.

In DNA, the CDR3 is TGTGCCAGCAGGGGGGACTTCTACAATGAGCAGTTCTTC. This encodes CASRGDFYNEQFF. J is TRBJ2-1 and V is TRBV7-9, with a possible D match to TRBD2 (6 bases). With 6 bases removed from V and 3 bases from J, the gap between germline ends came to 9 bases. The CDR3 sequence is 13 residues long. Germline assignment: CDR1 SEHNR and CDR2 FQNEAQ (reference sequence). Full variable domain (outside the CDR3, taken from reference TRBV7-9 and TRBJ2-1): DTGVSQNPRHKITKRGQNVTFRCDPISEHNRLYWYRQTLGQGPEFLTYFQNEAQLEKSRLLSDRFSAERPKGSFSTLEIQRTEQGDSAMYLCASRGDFYNEQFFGPGTRLTVL.

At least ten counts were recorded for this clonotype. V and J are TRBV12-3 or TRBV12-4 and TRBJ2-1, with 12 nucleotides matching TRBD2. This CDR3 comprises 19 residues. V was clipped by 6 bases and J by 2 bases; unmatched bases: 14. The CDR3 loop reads CASRPTPGTSGFAYNEQFF. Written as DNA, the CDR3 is TGTGCCAGCAGACCAACCCCCGGGACTAGCGGGTTCGCCTACAATGAGCAGTTCTTC.

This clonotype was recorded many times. The CDR3 DNA follows: TGCAGTGCTAGAGTCGAATTTACGGGACTAGCGGCCACAGATACGCAGTATTTT. It specifies CSARVEFTGLAATDTQYF. This chain links TRBV20-1 with TRBJ2-3; 11 bases align to TRBD2. This CDR3 spans 18 amino acids. Germline values: CDR1 DFQATT, CDR2 SNEGSKA (reference sequence). V dropped 1 base and J dropped 2; count of bases not matched to a gene: 11.

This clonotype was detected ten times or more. The CDR3 protein is CASSESGTFLSYNEQFF. Written as DNA, the CDR3 is TGTGCCAGCAGTGAATCCGGGACGTTCCTTTCCTACAATGAGCAGTTCTTC. The chain recombines TRBV25-1 with TRBJ2-1; the D call may be TRBD1 or TRBD2 (5 bases each). Germline assignment: CDR1 MGHDK and CDR2 SYGVNS. The CDR3 is made up of 17 amino acids. Trimming took 1 base from V and 1 from J, leaving 14 bases between them.

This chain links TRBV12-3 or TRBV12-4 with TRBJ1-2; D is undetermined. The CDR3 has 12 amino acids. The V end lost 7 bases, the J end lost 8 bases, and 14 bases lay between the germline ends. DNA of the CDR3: TGTGCCAGCAAAGGCGGCCAGAAGGGCTACACCTTC. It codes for CASKGGQKGYTF.

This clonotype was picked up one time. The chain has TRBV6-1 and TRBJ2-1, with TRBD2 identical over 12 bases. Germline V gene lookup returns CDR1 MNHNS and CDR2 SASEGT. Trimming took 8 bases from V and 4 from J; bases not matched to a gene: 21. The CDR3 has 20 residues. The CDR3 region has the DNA TGTGCCAGCGTAACACTGGGACTAGCGGGCAAAAAGAGTTTGTACAATGAGCAGTTCTTC. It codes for CASVTLGLAGKKSLYNEQFF.

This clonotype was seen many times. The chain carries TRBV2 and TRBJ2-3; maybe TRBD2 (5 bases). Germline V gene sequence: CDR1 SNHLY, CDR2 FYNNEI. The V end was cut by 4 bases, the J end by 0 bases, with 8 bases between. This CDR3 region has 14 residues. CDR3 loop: CASSVERSTDTQYF. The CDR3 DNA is TGTGCCAGCAGTGTTGAGCGGAGCACAGATACGCAGTATTTT.

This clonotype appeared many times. The DNA of the CDR3 is TGCAGCGTTGAAGACAGGCTGAAGCAGTACTTC. Encoded protein: CSVEDRLKQYF. The chain uses TRBV29-1 and TRBJ2-7; D is unclear. Trimming stripped 0 bases from V and 8 bases from J, with 8 bases between. The CDR3 length is 11 residues. Germline-derived CDR1 and CDR2 are SQVTM and ANQGSEA.

The chain's CDR3 is CASRPVGLAGPRPQYF. As DNA, the CDR3 is TGCGCCAGCAGGCCTGTGGGGCTAGCGGGGCCCCGTCCTCAGTACTTC. V is TRBV5-1 and J is TRBJ2-5, with 9 positions matching TRBD2. This CDR3 is 16 amino acids long. Germline V gene lookup returns CDR1 SGHRS and CDR2 YFSETQ. With V trimmed by 5 bases and J by 11 bases, 19 bases remained unmatched.

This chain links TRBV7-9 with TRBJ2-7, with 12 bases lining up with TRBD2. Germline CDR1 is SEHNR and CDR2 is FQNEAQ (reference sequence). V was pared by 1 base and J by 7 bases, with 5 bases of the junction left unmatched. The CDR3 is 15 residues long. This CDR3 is CASSLGLAGVREQYF. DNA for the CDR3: TGTGCCAGCAGCTTAGGACTAGCGGGAGTCAGGGAGCAGTACTTC.

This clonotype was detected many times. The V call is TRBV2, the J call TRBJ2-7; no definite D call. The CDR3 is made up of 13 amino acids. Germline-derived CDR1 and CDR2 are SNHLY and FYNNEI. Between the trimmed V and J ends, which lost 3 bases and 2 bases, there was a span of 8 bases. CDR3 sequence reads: CASSDSATYEQYF. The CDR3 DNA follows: TGTGCCAGCAGTGATTCAGCGACCTACGAGCAGTACTTC.

The CDR3 sequence is CASSPPAQGPRSPLHF. CDR3 DNA: TGTGCCAGCAGCCCTCCCGCACAGGGGCCACGCTCACCCCTCCACTTT. The V call is TRBV28, the J call TRBJ1-6; TRBD1 matches at 7 bases. Germline CDR1 MDHEN, CDR2 SYDVKM. V dropped 6 bases and J dropped 10; count of bases not matched to a gene: 15. CDR3 length equals 16 residues. Based on the CDR3 plus reference TRBV28 and TRBJ1-6, the full variable domain is DVKVTQSSRYLVKRTGEKVFLECVQDMDHENMFWYRQDPGLGLRLIYFSYDVKMKEKGDIPEGYSVSREKKERFSLILESASTNQTSMYLCASSPPAQGPRSPLHFGNGTRLTVT.

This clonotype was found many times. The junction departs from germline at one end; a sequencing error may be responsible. CDR3 nucleotides: TGTGCCAGCAGCTTGGTAGGCGAAGAGACCCAGTACTTC. Protein sequence: CASSLVGEETQYF. The chain employs TRBV5-1 and TRBJ2-5, with D unresolved. CDR1 is SGHRS, CDR2 YFSETQ, per germline. This CDR3 is built from 13 residues. The full variable domain, in which reference TRBV5-1 and TRBJ2-5 provide the parts outside the CDR3, is KAGVTQTPRYLIKTRGQQVTLSCSPISGHRSVSWYQQTPGQGLQFLFEYFSETQRNKGNFPGRFSGRQFSNSRSEMNVSTLELGDSALYLCASSLVGEETQYFGPGTRLLVL.

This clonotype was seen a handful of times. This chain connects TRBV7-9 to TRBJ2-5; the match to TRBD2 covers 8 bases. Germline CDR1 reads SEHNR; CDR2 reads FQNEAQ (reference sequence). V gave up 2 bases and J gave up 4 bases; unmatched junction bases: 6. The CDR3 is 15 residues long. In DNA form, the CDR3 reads TGTGCCAGCAGCTTAAATCGTCTAGCGGGAGAGACCCAGTACTTC. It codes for CASSLNRLAGETQYF.

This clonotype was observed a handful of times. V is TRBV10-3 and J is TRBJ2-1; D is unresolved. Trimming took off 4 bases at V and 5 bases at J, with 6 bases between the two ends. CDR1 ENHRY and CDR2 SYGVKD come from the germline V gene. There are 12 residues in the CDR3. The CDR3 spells CAISVLDNEQFF. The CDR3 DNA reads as TGTGCCATCAGTGTCTTGGACAATGAGCAGTTCTTC.

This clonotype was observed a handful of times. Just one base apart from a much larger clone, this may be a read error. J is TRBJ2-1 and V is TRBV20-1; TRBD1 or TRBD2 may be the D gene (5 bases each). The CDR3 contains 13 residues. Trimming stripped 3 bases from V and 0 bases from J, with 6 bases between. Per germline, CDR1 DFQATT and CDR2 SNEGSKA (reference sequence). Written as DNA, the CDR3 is TGCAGTGCTAGCGGGGCCTCCTACAATGAGCAGTTCTTC. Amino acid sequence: CSASGASYNEQFF.

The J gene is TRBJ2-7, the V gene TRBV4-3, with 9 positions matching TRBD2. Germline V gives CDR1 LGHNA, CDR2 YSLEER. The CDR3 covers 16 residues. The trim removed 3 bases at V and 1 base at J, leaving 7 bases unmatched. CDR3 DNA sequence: TGCGCCAGCAGCCAGCGTCTTAGCGGGGGTTCCTACGAGCAGTACTTC. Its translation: CASSQRLSGGSYEQYF.

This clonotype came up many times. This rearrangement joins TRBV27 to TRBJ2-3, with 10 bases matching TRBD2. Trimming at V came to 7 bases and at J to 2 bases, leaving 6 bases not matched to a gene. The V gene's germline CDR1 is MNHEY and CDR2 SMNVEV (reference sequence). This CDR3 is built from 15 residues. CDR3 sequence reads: CASKAGGRPTDTQYF. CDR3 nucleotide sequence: TGTGCCAGCAAAGCGGGAGGGCGGCCCACAGATACGCAGTATTTT.

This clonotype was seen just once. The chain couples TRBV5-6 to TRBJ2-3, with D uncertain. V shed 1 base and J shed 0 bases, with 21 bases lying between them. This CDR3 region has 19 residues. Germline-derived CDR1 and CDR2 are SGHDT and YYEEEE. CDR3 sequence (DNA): TGTGCCAGCAGCTTGTTTCTTAGTTCCGGAGTTTTTAGCACAGATACGCAGTATTTT. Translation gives CASSLFLSSGVFSTDTQYF.

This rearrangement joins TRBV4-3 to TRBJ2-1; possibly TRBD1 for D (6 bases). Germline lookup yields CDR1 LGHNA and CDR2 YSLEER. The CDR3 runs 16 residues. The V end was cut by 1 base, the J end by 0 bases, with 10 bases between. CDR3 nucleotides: TGCGCCAGCAGCCAAGGAGGGACACTCTCCTACAATGAGCAGTTCTTC. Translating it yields CASSQGGTLSYNEQFF.

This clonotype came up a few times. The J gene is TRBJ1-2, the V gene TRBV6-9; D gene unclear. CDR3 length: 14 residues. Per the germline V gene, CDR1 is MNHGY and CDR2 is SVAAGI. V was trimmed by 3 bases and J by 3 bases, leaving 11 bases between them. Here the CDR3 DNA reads TGTGCCAGCAGTTACAACACGGCGGACTATGGCTACACCTTC. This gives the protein CASSYNTADYGYTF.

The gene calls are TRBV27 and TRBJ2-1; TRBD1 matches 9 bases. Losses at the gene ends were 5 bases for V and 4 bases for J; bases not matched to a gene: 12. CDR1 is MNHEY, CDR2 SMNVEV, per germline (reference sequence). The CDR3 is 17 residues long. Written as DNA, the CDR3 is TGTGCCAGCAGTCCCTTGGGAGGGACAGGGTATTACAATGAGCAGTTCTTC. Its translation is CASSPLGGTGYYNEQFF.